Each of the 3 T cell receptor beta chains below was sequenced from the same sample in a study of T cell responses to AZD1222 COVID-19 vaccine. The method was immunoSEQ multiplex PCR; TCRdb's version includes in-frame clones alone and lacks a portion of them. The sample records over 85,000 clones, 70% to 90% being singletons. Material: peripheral blood, obtained on day 0 of AZD1222 vaccination. The receptors were gathered from an adult in good health.

This clone came up a few times. The rearrangement uses TRBV11-2 and TRBJ2-7; tentative D call: TRBD2 (8 bases). V lost 5 bases to trimming and J lost 3 bases, with 17 bases between them. CDR3 length: 15 amino acids. Germline loops: CDR1 SGHAT, CDR2 FQNNGV. CDR3 amino acids: CASSVAGRQGYEQYF. CDR3 nucleotide sequence: TGTGCCAGCAGCGTAGCGGGGCGACAGGGCTACGAGCAGTACTTC.

This chain joins TRBV2 and TRBJ1-5, with 10 bases that match TRBD1. V lost 6 bases, J lost 5 bases, and 7 bases stayed unmatched. CDR1 and CDR2 (germline): SNHLY, FYNNEI. The CDR3 covers 15 residues. The CDR3 sequence: CASRKDRGRDQPQHF. CDR3 bases: TGTGCCAGCAGGAAAGACAGGGGGCGAGATCAGCCCCAGCATTTT.

CDR3 sequence reads: CATSSLPSSGLNYGYTF. As DNA, the CDR3 is TGTGCCACCAGCAGTCTCCCCTCCTCCGGGCTCAACTATGGCTACACCTTC. The rearrangement links TRBV15 to TRBJ1-2; D not resolved. The CDR3 contains 17 residues. V was trimmed by 3 bases and J by 2 bases, leaving 19 bases between them. Looked up from germline, CDR1 is LNHNV and CDR2 is YYDKDF (reference sequence).